Listed here is a single T cell receptor beta chain. What it binds is unknown. The read gets to within 3 residues of the CDR3 end, and the germline J gene fills in the rest. The data derive from a study of TET2 disruption in CD19-targeted CAR T cells. The CDR3 extends over 16 amino acids. The V gene's germline CDR1 is SGDLS and CDR2 YYNGEE. Trimming removed 4 bases from V and 3 bases from J; junction bases left unmatched: 6. Assay: immunoSEQ multiplex PCR; the TCRdb copy retains only in-frame clones and omits some. The sample includes fewer than 30,000 clones. As for treatment: autologous CTL019 cells: CD19 CAR with 4-1BB and CD3 zeta domains.

The chain carries TRBV9 and TRBJ2-5; TRBD2 matches at 13 bases. This sequence was found in a man aged 70-80 years with chronic lymphocytic leukemia. Material: CD8- CAR+ T cells sorted from cultured blood T cells, obtained for CD19 CAR T cell therapy. Subset described: CD8-negative CAR-positive T cells from the infusion product. The CDR3 reads CASSRGGTSGKETQYF. CDR3 DNA (partial): TGTGCCAGCAGCAGAGGCGGGACTAGCGGGAAAGAGACC.